These 6 T cell receptor beta chains originate from one sample sequenced in a study of tumor-infiltrating lymphocytes in primary liver carcinoma. Germline DNA was also extracted, and blood RNA was taken from unsorted whole blood. Priming with a constant-region primer yielded TCR beta cDNA from roughly 500 ng total RNA. Sequencing libraries for TCR beta derived from three nested multiplex PCR rounds that used slightly modified ARM-PCR. Forward primers for TRBV1-TRBV30 and a C-beta reverse primer served the first two PCR rounds, at roughly 10 cycles each. TCRdb reanalysed the multiplex PCR reads using MiXCR and keeps one entry per CDR3 protein. The data contain 150,000 to 200,000 distinct CDR3 sequences, roughly three fifths of them singletons. Source material: peripheral blood. Receptors originate from a man aged 40-49 years with primary liver carcinoma and hepatitis B virus infection.

The V and J genes are TRBV14 and TRBJ2-7; the D gene is possibly TRBD1 (6 bases). The CDR3 contains 14 residues. Germline V gives CDR1 SGHDN, CDR2 FVKESK. Trimming stripped 4 bases from V and 2 bases from J, with 12 bases between. In DNA, the CDR3 is TGTGCCAGCAGCCTCACAGGGTTAGCCTACGAGCAGTACTTC. Protein: CASSLTGLAYEQYF.

Worth noting for this clonotype: Sequence at one end of the junction differs from germline and may be a read error. The CDR3 here is CASSSSASEISTDMQYF. DNA for the CDR3: TGTGCCAGCAGCTCTAGCGCTAGCGAGATTAGCACAGATATGCAGTATTTT. The chain recombines TRBV11-2 with TRBJ2-3; D perhaps matches TRBD2 (6 bases). This CDR3 has 17 residues. Germline CDR1 and CDR2: SGHAT and FQNNGV.

Ten or more counts support this clonotype. V usage is TRBV11-2 and J usage is TRBJ2-3; 9 bases align to TRBD2. The J segment lost 0 bases and the V segment lost 5 bases, leaving 6 bases of the junction unmatched. CDR3 length equals 16 residues. From germline, CDR1 is SGHAT and CDR2 FQNNGV. For the CDR3, the DNA is TGTGCCAGCAGCCCTACTAGCGGGCCTAGCACAGATACGCAGTATTTT. Translation gives CASSPTSGPSTDTQYF.

Note on this clonotype: Since a much larger clone is just one base distant, this may be a read error. The CDR3 DNA follows: TGTGCCAGCAGCCCATCTAGCGGGATAGAATACAATGAGCAGTTCTTC. It specifies CASSPSSGIEYNEQFF. This chain links TRBV6-5 with TRBJ2-1; TRBD2 agrees at 9 bases. From germline, CDR1 is MNHEY and CDR2 SVGAGI. Losses at the gene ends were 6 bases for V and 4 bases for J; bases not matched to a gene: 10. There are 16 residues in the CDR3.

In regard to this clonotype: Because it lacks the conserved phenylalanine or tryptophan at the end, this CDR3 is likely a read error. This chain links TRBV6-6 with TRBJ2-3; tentative D call: TRBD2 (6 bases). This CDR3 comprises 14 residues. The germline gives CDR1 MNHNY, CDR2 SVGAGI (reference sequence). In DNA form, the CDR3 reads TGCGCCAGCAGTTACGCGGGGAGCTCCTACGAGCAGTATTTG. Translation: CASSYAGSSYEQYL.

Here the CDR3 DNA reads TGTGCCAGTAGTCCGGGACCGCGCAATGAGCAGTTCTTC. This translates into CASSPGPRNEQFF. The V and J genes are TRBV19 and TRBJ2-1; D possibly matches TRBD1 or TRBD2 (5 bases each). The CDR3 runs to 13 residues. Trimming pared 5 bases from V and 6 bases from J, leaving 11 bases between. Germline CDR1 and CDR2: LNHDA and SQIVND (reference sequence).